This T cell receptor (beta chain) comes out of a study of T cell repertoires in cytomegalovirus infection. The wider study: Well-studied HLA-B-restricted CMV epitopes were used in the study alongside recently identified HLA-C-restricted ones.

V lost 4 bases and J lost 5, with 8 bases in between. CDR3 length: 12 amino acids. From germline, CDR1 is MDHEN and CDR2 SYDVKM. Only a few counts were recorded for this clonotype. Its antigen is as yet unknown. TCRdb reanalysed the reads using MiXCR and keeps one entry per CDR3 protein. The sample records about 570,000 distinct CDR3 sequences, about 40% being singletons. The source of this sequence is a human donor in good health (CMV status not recorded). Some clones in this sample may be carry-over from other donors' samples. J is TRBJ1-1 and V is TRBV28; D remains unclear. Source: cultured PBMCs, taken from culture after CMV antigen stimulation. Here the CDR3 DNA reads TGTGCCAGCAGTTCCGGGGTTACTGAAGCTTTCTTT. Encoded protein: CASSSGVTEAFF.